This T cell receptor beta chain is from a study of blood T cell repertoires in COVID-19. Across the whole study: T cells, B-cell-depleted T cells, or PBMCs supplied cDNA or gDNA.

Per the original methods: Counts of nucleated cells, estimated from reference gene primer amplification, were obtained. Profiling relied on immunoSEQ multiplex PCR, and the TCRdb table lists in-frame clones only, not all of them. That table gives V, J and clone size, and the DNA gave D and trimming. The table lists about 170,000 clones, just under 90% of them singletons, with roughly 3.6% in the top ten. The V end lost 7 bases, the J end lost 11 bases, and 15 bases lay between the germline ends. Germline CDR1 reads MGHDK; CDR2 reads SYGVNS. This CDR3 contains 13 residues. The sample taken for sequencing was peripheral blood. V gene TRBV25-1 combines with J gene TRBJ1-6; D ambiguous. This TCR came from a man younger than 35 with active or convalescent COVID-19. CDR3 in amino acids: CASIGRGGTPLHF. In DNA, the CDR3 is TGTGCCAGCATTGGGAGAGGAGGGACACCCCTCCACTTT.